This is a list of T cell receptor beta chains from one sample in a study of post-analysis software for immune sequencing data. From the PCR reads, TCRdb called clonotypes with MiXCR, one entry per CDR3 protein. The sample has under 200,000 distinct CDR3 sequences; around 36% are singletons. The sample consisted of blood, taken after autologous hematopoietic stem cell transplantation. The origin of the receptors is a girl aged 5-17 years with multiple sclerosis. Each CDR3 is given with its conserved first and last residue. The order of the fields is D gene, J gene, V gene, clone size, CDR3 protein, CDR3 DNA. D genes are given only for firm matches. The size entry is marked missing in some rows and otherwise reads once, few, many or a size class.

D gene: .
J gene: TRBJ2-1
V gene: TRBV24-1
clone size: .
CDR3 protein: CATSDPNPGDNEQFF
CDR3 DNA: TGTGCCACCAGTGACCCGAACCCCGGGGACAATGAGCAGTTCTTC

D gene: .
J gene: TRBJ2-3
V gene: TRBV5-8
clone size: .
CDR3 protein: CASSLGGWPGPDPDTQYF
CDR3 DNA: TGTGCCAGCAGCTTGGGGGGGTGGCCAGGACCGGACCCAGATACGCAGTATTTT

D gene: TRBD2
J gene: TRBJ2-1
V gene: TRBV3-1
clone size: .
CDR3 protein: CASSLLAGEYNEQFF
CDR3 DNA: TGTGCCAGCAGCCTACTAGCGGGGGAATACAATGAGCAGTTCTTC

D gene: .
J gene: TRBJ2-3
V gene: TRBV12-3/TRBV12-4
clone size: .
CDR3 protein: CASRSSGFPDTQYF
CDR3 DNA: TGTGCCAGCAGGTCCTCGGGTTTCCCAGATACGCAGTATTTT

D gene: TRBD1
J gene: TRBJ1-4
V gene: TRBV4-1
clone size: .
CDR3 protein: CASSLTGAEEKLFF
CDR3 DNA: TGCGCCAGCAGCCTAACAGGGGCGGAGGAAAAACTGTTTTTT

D gene: .
J gene: TRBJ2-1
V gene: TRBV3-1
clone size: .
CDR3 protein: CASSQSGLAFYEQFF
CDR3 DNA: TGTGCCAGCAGCCAATCGGGGCTAGCGTTCTATGAGCAGTTCTTC

D gene: TRBD2
J gene: TRBJ2-1
V gene: TRBV11-2
clone size: .
CDR3 protein: CASSWATSGRGNEQFF
CDR3 DNA: TGTGCCAGCAGCTGGGCCACTAGCGGGAGGGGGAATGAGCAGTTCTTC

D gene: TRBD1
J gene: TRBJ2-1
V gene: TRBV25-1
clone size: .
CDR3 protein: CASSEQGDEQFF
CDR3 DNA: TGTGCCAGCAGTGAACAGGGGGATGAGCAGTTCTTC

D gene: TRBD1
J gene: TRBJ2-5
V gene: TRBV7-6
clone size: .
CDR3 protein: CASSFPQASGGWETQYF
CDR3 DNA: TGTGCCAGCAGCTTCCCCCAGGCCTCAGGGGGCTGGGAGACCCAGTACTTC

D gene: .
J gene: TRBJ2-1
V gene: TRBV6-1
clone size: .
CDR3 protein: CASSEARLSGPSSYNEQFF
CDR3 DNA: TGTGCCAGCAGTGAAGCGCGTTTGAGCGGTCCCTCCTCCTACAATGAGCAGTTCTTC

D gene: .
J gene: TRBJ2-5
V gene: TRBV10-3
clone size: few
CDR3 protein: CAISEAGLKTQYF
CDR3 DNA: TGTGCCATCAGTGAGGCAGGTTTAAAGACCCAGTACTTC

D gene: .
J gene: TRBJ2-1
V gene: TRBV9
clone size: many
CDR3 protein: CASSVAGNRANEQFF
CDR3 DNA: TGTGCCAGCAGCGTAGCCGGAAACAGGGCCAATGAGCAGTTCTTC

D gene: .
J gene: TRBJ1-5
V gene: TRBV6-6
clone size: .
CDR3 protein: CASSYSGSGKPQHF
CDR3 DNA: TGTGCCAGCAGTTACTCGGGGTCTGGCAAGCCCCAGCATTTT

D gene: .
J gene: TRBJ1-5
V gene: TRBV6-5
clone size: .
CDR3 protein: CASSPTVSSNQPQHF
CDR3 DNA: TGTGCCAGCAGTCCAACAGTGTCTAGCAATCAGCCCCAGCATTTT

D gene: .
J gene: TRBJ2-7
V gene: TRBV6-5
clone size: few
CDR3 protein: CASSIGQYYEQYF
CDR3 DNA: TGTGCCAGCAGCATAGGACAGTACTACGAGCAGTACTTC

D gene: .
J gene: TRBJ2-7
V gene: TRBV2
clone size: once
CDR3 protein: CANRLVNEQYF
CDR3 DNA: TGTGCCAACCGACTAGTCAACGAGCAGTACTTC

D gene: TRBD1
J gene: TRBJ2-1
V gene: TRBV6-4
clone size: .
CDR3 protein: CASSEGTGSYNEQFF
CDR3 DNA: TGTGCCAGCAGTGAAGGGACAGGGTCCTACAATGAGCAGTTCTTC

D gene: TRBD2
J gene: TRBJ2-7
V gene: TRBV20-1
clone size: once
CDR3 protein: CSQGLAGGSSYEQYF
CDR3 DNA: TGCAGTCAGGGACTAGCGGGCGGCAGCTCCTACGAGCAGTACTTC

D gene: .
J gene: TRBJ2-3
V gene: TRBV12-3/TRBV12-4
clone size: .
CDR3 protein: CASSLVAATDTQYF
CDR3 DNA: TGTGCCAGCAGTTTGGTTGCGGCCACAGATACGCAGTATTTT

D gene: .
J gene: TRBJ1-5
V gene: TRBV5-1
clone size: .
CDR3 protein: CASSLKGGGQPQHF
CDR3 DNA: TGCGCCAGCAGCTTGAAGGGTGGGGGTCAGCCCCAGCATTTT

D gene: .
J gene: TRBJ1-3
V gene: TRBV12-3/TRBV12-4
clone size: few
CDR3 protein: CASSMVNEQFFGPGGFGNTIYF
CDR3 DNA: .

D gene: .
J gene: TRBJ2-1
V gene: TRBV7-2
clone size: .
CDR3 protein: CASSSLRSSYNEQFF
CDR3 DNA: TGTGCCAGCAGCTCCCTTAGAAGCTCCTACAATGAGCAGTTCTTC

D gene: TRBD2
J gene: TRBJ2-2
V gene: TRBV20-1
clone size: once
CDR3 protein: CSATSGRGTGELFF
CDR3 DNA: TGCAGTGCTACAAGCGGGAGAGGGACCGGGGAGCTGTTTTTT

D gene: .
J gene: TRBJ2-1
V gene: TRBV27
clone size: .
CDR3 protein: CASRVLASYEQFF
CDR3 DNA: TGTGCCAGCAGGGTACTCGCCTCATATGAGCAGTTCTTC

D gene: .
J gene: TRBJ2-5
V gene: TRBV10-1
clone size: many
CDR3 protein: CASSAPGIGETQYF
CDR3 DNA: TGCGCCAGCAGTGCCCCGGGGATCGGGGAGACCCAGTACTTC

D gene: TRBD2
J gene: TRBJ2-4
V gene: TRBV10-3
clone size: .
CDR3 protein: CAISEGGTSGRNIQYF
CDR3 DNA: TGTGCCATCAGTGAGGGCGGGACTAGCGGGAGAAACATTCAGTACTTC

D gene: .
J gene: TRBJ2-7
V gene: TRBV19
clone size: few
CDR3 protein: CASSPGASFEQYF
CDR3 DNA: TGTGCCAGTAGTCCGGGGGCCAGTTTTGAGCAGTACTTC

D gene: TRBD2
J gene: TRBJ2-1
V gene: TRBV20-1
clone size: .
CDR3 protein: CSASTPSWTSGKGALSGEQFF
CDR3 DNA: TGCAGTGCATCGACTCCCTCTTGGACTAGCGGGAAAGGCGCCTTAAGTGGTGAGCAGTTCTTC

D gene: .
J gene: TRBJ2-7
V gene: TRBV29-1
clone size: .
CDR3 protein: CSVGSPVSSYEQYF
CDR3 DNA: TGCAGCGTGGGGAGCCCGGTGAGCTCCTACGAGCAGTACTTC

D gene: .
J gene: TRBJ2-1
V gene: TRBV29-1
clone size: few
CDR3 protein: CSVDVGASYNEQFF
CDR3 DNA: TGCAGCGTTGATGTGGGGGCCTCCTACAATGAGCAGTTCTTC

D gene: TRBD1
J gene: TRBJ2-7
V gene: TRBV5-6
clone size: .
CDR3 protein: CASSLYGTAIGEQYF
CDR3 DNA: TGTGCCAGCAGCTTATACGGGACAGCTATAGGGGAGCAGTACTTC

D gene: TRBD2
J gene: TRBJ2-1
V gene: TRBV7-9
clone size: .
CDR3 protein: CASSLIPKTSGAYNEQFF
CDR3 DNA: TGTGCCAGCAGCTTAATCCCGAAGACTAGCGGGGCATACAATGAGCAGTTCTTC

D gene: .
J gene: TRBJ2-1
V gene: TRBV28
clone size: few
CDR3 protein: CAIRGPDYNEQFF
CDR3 DNA: TGTGCCATAAGGGGACCTGATTACAATGAGCAGTTCTTC

D gene: .
J gene: TRBJ2-1
V gene: TRBV30
clone size: few
CDR3 protein: CAWSVPSGQFF
CDR3 DNA: TGTGCCTGGAGTGTACCTTCTGGGCAGTTCTTC

D gene: .
J gene: TRBJ2-1
V gene: TRBV20-1
clone size: .
CDR3 protein: CSVRASSYNEQFF
CDR3 DNA: TGCAGCGTGCGGGCGAGCTCCTACAATGAGCAGTTCTTC

D gene: TRBD1
J gene: TRBJ2-1
V gene: TRBV20-1
clone size: .
CDR3 protein: CKVQGTTSEQFF
CDR3 DNA: TGCAAAGTACAGGGGACCACGAGTGAGCAGTTCTTC